The 27 T cell receptor beta chains reported below all come from one sample, sequenced in a study of beta chain features in type 1 diabetes. The antigens these receptors bind are not known. Broader study findings: TCRB CDR3 length was moderately but significantly reduced in all four CD4+ subsets of Type 1 diabetes patients.

Expressed TCRB transcripts were sequenced after all isolated RNA was converted to cDNA. TCRdb's table, derived via immunoSEQ multiplex PCR, lists solely in-frame clones and lacks some. This table has approximately 250,000 clones, approximately 10% appearing once. Sequenced sample: naive CD4+ T cells from blood. The receptor source for this set is a man aged 25-45 years with type 1 diabetes.

This clone was observed a handful of times. J is TRBJ1-2 and V is TRBV5-1, with D perhaps TRBD1 (5 bases). From germline, CDR1 is SGHRS and CDR2 YFSETQ. This CDR3 is 14 amino acids long. V was cut by 0 bases and J by 7 bases, with 13 bases left in between. Here the CDR3 DNA reads TGCGCCAGCAGCTTGGCCGACGGGGGATCTGGCTACACCTTC. Amino acids: CASSLADGGSGYTF. Supplemented by reference TRBV5-1 and TRBJ1-2, the full variable domain reads KAGVTQTPRYLIKTRGQQVTLSCSPISGHRSVSWYQQTPGQGLQFLFEYFSETQRNKGNFPGRFSGRQFSNSRSEMNVSTLELGDSALYLCASSLADGGSGYTFGSGTRLTVV.

Here the CDR3 DNA reads TGTGCCAGCAGTTTAACAGGGGGCACTGGCTACACCTTC. This translates into CASSLTGGTGYTF. The chain has TRBV6-6 and TRBJ1-2, with TRBD1 matching over 9 bases. Per the germline V gene, CDR1 is MNHNY and CDR2 is SVGAGI (reference sequence). This CDR3 spans 13 amino acids. J gave up 7 bases and V 4 bases, and 4 bases lay outside the gene matches.

This clone turned up a few times. The chain carries TRBV27 and TRBJ2-5, with 11 positions matching TRBD2. Germline CDR1 reads MNHEY; CDR2 reads SMNVEV (reference sequence). This CDR3 has 14 residues. Trimming took 5 bases from V and 5 from J; bases not matched to a gene: 4. The CDR3 DNA follows: TGTGCCAGCAGTGCCCTAGCGGGGGGTGAGACCCAGTACTTC. Residues: CASSALAGGETQYF.

The rearrangement uses TRBV18 and TRBJ2-7, with no clear D. Germline assignment: CDR1 KGHSH and CDR2 LQKENI. This CDR3 spans 12 amino acids. V dropped 3 bases and J dropped 2 bases, with 5 bases sitting between them. CDR3 sequence (DNA): TGTGCCAGCTCACCTCGGGCCTACGAGCAGTACTTC. This sequence encodes CASSPRAYEQYF.

V and J are TRBV2 and TRBJ1-6, with a possible D match to TRBD1 (6 bases). This CDR3 region has 14 residues. V was cut by 6 bases and J by 7 bases, with 13 bases left in between. Germline assignment: CDR1 SNHLY and CDR2 FYNNEI. CDR3 in DNA: TGTGCCAGCAGCTTACAGGGTGGGAATTCACCCCTCCACTTT. Translation gives CASSLQGGNSPLHF.

This clone was seen only a few times. The chain has TRBV18 and TRBJ1-2; D gene ambiguous. V lost 3 bases and J 7 bases, leaving 12 bases between the germline ends. The CDR3 consists of 13 residues. CDR1 is KGHSH and CDR2 is LQKENI in the germline V gene. The CDR3 is CASSPTERSGYTF. The CDR3 DNA is TGTGCCAGCTCACCGACCGAGCGTAGTGGCTACACCTTC. The variable domain in full, with the rest retrieved from reference TRBV18 and TRBJ1-2, is NAGVMQNPRHLVRRRGQEARLRCSPMKGHSHVYWYRQLPEEGLKFMVYLQKENIIDESGMPKERFSAEFPKEGPSILRIQQVVRGDSAAYFCASSPTERSGYTFGSGTRLTVV.

The DNA for the CDR3 is TGTGCCAGCAGCTCCGGGACAGGGGCCTACGAGCAGTACTTC. Its protein product is CASSSGTGAYEQYF. The chain uses TRBV28 and TRBJ2-7; 10 bases match TRBD1. The CDR3 sequence is 14 residues long. The germline CDR1 and CDR2 sequences are MDHEN and SYDVKM. The V segment lost 6 bases and the J segment 2 bases; nucleotides outside the gene matches: 4.

V gene TRBV6-5 combines with J gene TRBJ2-3; a possible D gene is TRBD2 (6 bases). Per germline, CDR1 MNHEY and CDR2 SVGAGI. The V and J ends lost 2 bases and 4 bases respectively, with 13 bases between them. The CDR3 extends over 15 amino acids. The CDR3 coding sequence is TGTGCCAGCAGTTACGGGAGGCCTCCGGCAGATACGCAGTATTTT. It is translated as CASSYGRPPADTQYF.

The gene calls are TRBV18 and TRBJ2-1; tentative D call: TRBD2 (5 bases). V gave up 1 base and J gave up 7 bases, with 17 bases separating them. From germline, CDR1 is KGHSH and CDR2 LQKENI. The CDR3 has 16 amino acids. The CDR3 DNA reads TGTGCCAGCTCACCACGATGGGGAGTCGATGGGAATGAGCAGTTCTTC. Amino acids: CASSPRWGVDGNEQFF.

The chain uses TRBV4-3 and TRBJ1-5; D gene ambiguous. The V gene lost 0 bases and the J gene lost 7 bases, with 10 bases spanning the gap. The CDR3 spans 14 residues. The germline V gene has CDR1 LGHNA and CDR2 YSLEER. The CDR3 coding sequence is TGCGCCAGCAGCCAAGATGACCGGGAGCAGCCCCAGCATTTT. This gives the protein CASSQDDREQPQHF.

The chain couples TRBV7-2 to TRBJ1-1; D is undetermined. Trimming shortened V by 5 bases and J by 1 base, and 17 bases separated the two germline ends. Germline-derived CDR1 and CDR2 are SGHTA and FQGNSA. This CDR3 spans 16 amino acids. The CDR3 sequence: CASSPWRFAGNTEAFF. The CDR3 nucleotides are TGTGCCAGCAGCCCCTGGAGGTTTGCGGGGAACACTGAAGCTTTCTTT.

The J gene is TRBJ1-2, the V gene TRBV30; D is uncertain. Germline values: CDR1 GTSNPN, CDR2 SVGIG (reference sequence). V was cut by 2 bases and J by 3 bases, with 10 bases left in between. The CDR3 runs to 13 residues. The CDR3 loop reads CAWSRTEYYGYTF. The CDR3 region has the DNA TGTGCCTGGAGTCGCACAGAATACTATGGCTACACCTTC.

This clone was seen a few times. This sequence joins TRBV11-2 and TRBJ2-5; possibly TRBD2 for D (6 bases). V was trimmed by 5 bases and J by 2 bases, leaving 15 bases between them. The germline gives CDR1 SGHAT, CDR2 FQNNGV. The CDR3 spans 15 residues. The CDR3 nucleotides are TGTGCCAGCAGCGGAGCCGGGACTTCTCAAGAGACCCAGTACTTC. Its protein is CASSGAGTSQETQYF.

The J gene is TRBJ2-5, the V gene TRBV29-1; tentatively, D is TRBD2 (5 bases). The germline V and J ends were trimmed by 7 bases and 1 base, with 34 bases remaining between them. This CDR3 contains 20 residues. Germline V gives CDR1 SQVTM, CDR2 ANQGSEA. CDR3 sequence: CSGPTMGSGTGHGVQETQYF. CDR3 sequence (DNA): TGCAGCGGCCCCACGATGGGGTCGGGTACCGGCCACGGGGTCCAAGAGACCCAGTACTTC.

This chain links TRBV14 with TRBJ1-2, with 9 bases that match TRBD1. CDR1 SGHDN and CDR2 FVKESK come from the germline V gene. Trimming at V came to 0 bases and at J to 2 bases, leaving 13 bases not matched to a gene. This CDR3 region has 19 residues. The CDR3 reads CASSQDLLRDRASNYGYTF. The DNA of the CDR3 is TGTGCCAGCAGCCAAGATCTCTTGCGGGACAGGGCATCCAACTATGGCTACACCTTC.

This clone was counted a few times. This chain joins TRBV30 and TRBJ2-3; 8 positions match TRBD2. Germline CDR1 and CDR2: GTSNPN and SVGIG (reference sequence). This CDR3 spans 13 amino acids. After removal of 3 bases from V and 10 bases from J, the junction contained 9 bases not matched to a gene. The CDR3 coding sequence is TGTGCCTGGAGCGGCGGGGGGCCTCGGGCGCAGTATTTT. Protein: CAWSGGGPRAQYF.

The DNA of the CDR3 is TGTGCCAGCAGCCAACTTCCGACAGTTCGAAAACTGTTTTTT. Protein: CASSQLPTVRKLFF. The V call is TRBV14, the J call TRBJ1-4; a weak D match, TRBD1 (5 bases). Germline CDR1 reads SGHDN; CDR2 reads FVKESK. Trimming pared 2 bases from V and 10 bases from J, leaving 14 bases between. The CDR3 totals 14 residues.

The table lists this clone with a few counts. A junction boundary mismatches the germline segment, possibly from a read error. The rearrangement links TRBV7-7 to TRBJ2-5, with 7 bases lining up with TRBD1. The CDR3 covers 13 residues. CDR1 SSHAT and CDR2 FNYEAQ come from the germline V gene (reference sequence). As DNA, the CDR3 is TGTGCTAGCAGCTACGACAGGGAGGAGACCCAGTACTTC. This gives the protein CASSYDREETQYF.

This clone was seen a few times. The V gene is TRBV7-9, the J gene TRBJ2-1; D uncertain. Per the germline V gene, CDR1 is SEHNR and CDR2 is FQNEAQ (reference sequence). Trimming removed 10 bases at V and 15 bases at J, with 16 bases between. The CDR3 totals 10 residues. CDR3 coding DNA: TGTGCCAACGACCCCGCCAGGCCGTTCTTC. This gives the protein CANDPARPFF.

J is TRBJ1-4 and V is TRBV19; tentatively, D is TRBD1 (6 bases). CDR1 LNHDA and CDR2 SQIVND come from the germline V gene (reference sequence). Trimming stripped 10 bases from V and 3 bases from J, with 12 bases between. The CDR3 has 13 residues. CDR3 bases: TGTGCCACCGGACAGCCGGCTAATGAAAAACTGTTTTTT. Protein sequence: CATGQPANEKLFF.

This clone occurred a few times. This chain links TRBV7-2 with TRBJ1-4, with a possible D match to TRBD1 (5 bases). Germline V gene sequence: CDR1 SGHTA, CDR2 FQGNSA. CDR3 length: 14 amino acids. Between the trimmed V and J ends, which lost 2 bases and 5 bases, there was a span of 9 bases. CDR3 bases: TGTGCCAGCAGCTTATTTCAGGGAAATGAAAAACTGTTTTTT. Amino acid sequence: CASSLFQGNEKLFF.

This clone was picked up a small number of times. Written as DNA, the CDR3 is TGTGCCAGCAGCTCCTCGCCCGGGGAGACCCAGTACTTC. Translating gives CASSSSPGETQYF. The rearrangement links TRBV13 to TRBJ2-5, with D unresolved. V lost 4 bases and J lost 5, with 11 bases in between. The CDR3 contains 13 residues. The germline CDR1 and CDR2 sequences are PRHDT and FYEKMQ (reference sequence).

This clone came up a few times. V is TRBV18 and J is TRBJ2-5; 10 nucleotides line up with TRBD2. Looked up from germline, CDR1 is KGHSH and CDR2 is LQKENI. J lost 7 bases, V lost 4 bases, and 12 bases had no gene match. The CDR3 runs 16 residues. DNA for the CDR3: TGTGCCAGCTCACAAACTAGCGGGGTTCAACCGTGGACCCAGTACTTC. Translation gives CASSQTSGVQPWTQYF.

This chain links TRBV19 with TRBJ2-3; a possible D gene is TRBD1 (5 bases). CDR1 LNHDA and CDR2 SQIVND come from the germline V gene (reference sequence). The CDR3 loop spans 14 amino acids. Trimming cost V 3 bases and J 0 bases, with 7 bases left between them. The CDR3 coding sequence is TGTGCCAGTAGTATGGCAGGGAGCACAGATACGCAGTATTTT. It translates to CASSMAGSTDTQYF.

J is TRBJ1-2 and V is TRBV18; the match to TRBD1 covers 10 bases. Trimming took 4 bases from V and 4 from J; bases not matched to a gene: 6. In germline, CDR1 is KGHSH, CDR2 LQKENI. This CDR3 has 15 amino acids. CDR3 coding DNA: TGTGCCAGCTCACTCGGGACAGGGGAGATCTATGGCTACACCTTC. Translating it yields CASSLGTGEIYGYTF.

The V call is TRBV21-1, the J call TRBJ1-1; the table's D call, TRBD1, has no DNA check behind it. TRBV21-1 is a pseudogene segment. This CDR3 region has 12 residues. CDR3 region: CASSGELGEAFF. For the CDR3, the DNA is TGTGCCAGTTCAGGGGAGTTGGGTGAAGCTTTCTTT.

This clone turned up a few times. The gene calls are TRBV5-6 and TRBJ2-3; D unclear. The CDR3 runs 13 residues. V gave up 1 base and J gave up 4 bases, with 7 bases separating them. From germline, CDR1 is SGHDT and CDR2 YYEEEE. The CDR3 spells CASSLYSSDTQYF. DNA for the CDR3: TGTGCCAGCAGCTTGTACTCCTCAGATACGCAGTATTTT.